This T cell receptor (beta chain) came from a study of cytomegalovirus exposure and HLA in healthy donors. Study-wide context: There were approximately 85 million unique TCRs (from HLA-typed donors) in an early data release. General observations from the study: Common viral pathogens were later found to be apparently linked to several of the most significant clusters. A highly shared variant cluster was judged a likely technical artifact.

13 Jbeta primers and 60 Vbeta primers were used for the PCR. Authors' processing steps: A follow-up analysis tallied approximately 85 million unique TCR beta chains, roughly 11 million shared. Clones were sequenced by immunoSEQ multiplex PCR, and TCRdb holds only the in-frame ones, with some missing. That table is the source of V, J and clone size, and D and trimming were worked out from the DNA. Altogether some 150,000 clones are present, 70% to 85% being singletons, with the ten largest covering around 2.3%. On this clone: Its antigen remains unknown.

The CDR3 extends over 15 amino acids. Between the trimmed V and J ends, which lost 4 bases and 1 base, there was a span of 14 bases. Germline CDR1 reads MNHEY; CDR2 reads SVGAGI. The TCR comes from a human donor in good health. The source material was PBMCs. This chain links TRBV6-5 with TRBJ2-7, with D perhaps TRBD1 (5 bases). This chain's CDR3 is CASSSDSLQSYEQYF. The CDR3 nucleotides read TGTGCCAGCAGTTCAGACAGCCTACAGTCCTACGAGCAGTACTTC.